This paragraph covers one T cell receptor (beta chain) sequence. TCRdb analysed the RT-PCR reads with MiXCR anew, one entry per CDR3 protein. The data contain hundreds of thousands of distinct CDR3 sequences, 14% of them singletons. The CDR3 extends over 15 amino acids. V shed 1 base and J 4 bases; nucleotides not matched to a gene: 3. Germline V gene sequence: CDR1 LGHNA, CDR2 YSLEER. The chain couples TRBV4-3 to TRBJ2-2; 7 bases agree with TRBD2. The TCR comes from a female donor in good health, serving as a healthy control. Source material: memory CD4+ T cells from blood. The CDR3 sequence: CASSQAGGVTGELFF. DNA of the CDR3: TGCGCCAGCAGCCAAGCGGGAGGCGTCACCGGGGAGCTGTTTTTT.